This passage covers 21 T cell receptor beta chains from one sample sequenced in a study of blood T cell repertoires in COVID-19. The assay was immunoSEQ multiplex PCR, and TCRdb's table has in-frame clones only and misses some. The repertoire consists of hundreds of thousands of clones, with about 90% occurring once and the leading ten covering about 7%. The sequencing input was peripheral blood. Every receptor here comes from a woman between 65 and 79 years old with COVID-19, enrolled during active disease.

Only one count was recorded for this clone. This rearrangement joins TRBV7-2 to TRBJ2-1; D unclear. Trimming left V 2 bases short and J 4 bases short, with 9 bases between. CDR1 SGHTA and CDR2 FQGNSA come from the germline V gene. CDR3 length: 14 amino acids. The CDR3 DNA sequence: TGTGCCAGCAGCTTATTCAGGTCTTACAATGAGCAGTTCTTC. Protein sequence: CASSLFRSYNEQFF.

This clone was picked up a small number of times. J is TRBJ2-1 and V is TRBV25-1, with 9 bases identical to TRBD1. The CDR3 length is 12 residues. The trim removed 1 base at V and 12 bases at J, leaving 1 base unmatched. Germline V gives CDR1 MGHDK, CDR2 SYGVNS. CDR3 in DNA: TGTGCCAGCAGTGAATTGGGACAGGGGCAGTTCTTC. Its translation: CASSELGQGQFF.

The V and J genes are TRBV24-1 and TRBJ1-1, with TRBD1 as a possible D gene (5 bases). In germline, CDR1 is KGHDR, CDR2 SFDVKD. V was trimmed by 10 bases and J by 1 base, leaving 12 bases between them. This CDR3 is 13 amino acids long. CDR3 nucleotides: TGTGCCACAAGTCGGGGGTCGAACACTGAAGCTTTCTTT. It translates to CATSRGSNTEAFF.

This clone appeared once. The V and J genes are TRBV27 and TRBJ1-1; 7 bases are a match to TRBD1. The CDR3 spans 13 residues. The trim removed 8 bases at V and 8 bases at J, leaving 11 bases unmatched. The germline V gene encodes CDR1 MNHEY and CDR2 SMNVEV (reference sequence). CDR3 loop: CASRRDSHFEAFF. CDR3 bases: TGTGCCAGCCGCCGGGACAGTCATTTCGAAGCTTTCTTT.

The V call is TRBV28, the J call TRBJ2-1; 7 nucleotides align to TRBD2. This CDR3 comprises 15 residues. V gave up 3 bases and J gave up 6 bases; unmatched junction bases: 8. Germline loops: CDR1 MDHEN, CDR2 SYDVKM. The CDR3 region is CASSFSSGLGNEQFF. CDR3 coding DNA: TGTGCCAGCAGTTTCAGTAGCGGGTTGGGCAATGAGCAGTTCTTC.

The CDR3 loop is CASNGVAAGEQFF. In DNA, the CDR3 is TGTGCCAGCAACGGTGTAGCAGCGGGGGAGCAGTTCTTC. V gene TRBV6-5 combines with J gene TRBJ2-1, with TRBD2 matching over 7 bases. Germline V gene data show CDR1 as MNHEY and CDR2 as SVGAGI. Losses at the gene ends were 7 bases for V and 10 bases for J; bases not matched to a gene: 10. CDR3 length: 13 residues.

The chain couples TRBV9 to TRBJ2-7; TRBD2 matches 9 bases. The ends lost 0 bases at V and 1 base at J; junction bases unmatched: 11. The CDR3 loop spans 18 amino acids. CDR1 and CDR2 (germline): SGDLS, YYNGEE. CDR3 coding DNA: TGTGCCAGCAGCGTAGGAGTAGACGAGCGGGGGGCTTCCTACGAGCAGTACTTC. Translation: CASSVGVDERGASYEQYF. The variable domain in full, with the rest retrieved from reference TRBV9 and TRBJ2-7, is DSGVTQTPKHLITATGQRVTLRCSPRSGDLSVYWYQQSLDQGLQFLIQYYNGEERAKGNILERFSAQQFPDLHSELNLSSLELGDSALYFCASSVGVDERGASYEQYFGPGTRLTVT.

The genes are TRBV7-8 and TRBJ2-7; tentatively, D is TRBD1 (5 bases). V was pared by 5 bases and J by 0 bases, with 26 bases between. CDR1 and CDR2 (germline): SGHVS, FQNEAQ. CDR3 length equals 19 residues. CDR3 nucleotide sequence: TGTGCCAGCAGCCCAGAGGTCGTGGCAGGGATCGCGAGCTCCTACGAGCAGTACTTC. It yields the protein CASSPEVVAGIASSYEQYF.

The chain has TRBV5-1 and TRBJ1-2; TRBD1 matches 7 bases. CDR3 length: 15 amino acids. Germline CDR1 SGHRS, CDR2 YFSETQ. Unmatched junction bases numbered 9, after V lost 3 bases and J lost 4 bases. The CDR3 nucleotides are TGCGCCAGCAGCTCGACAGGGCCCAGCCCCTATGGCTACACCTTC. This gives the protein CASSSTGPSPYGYTF.

The rearrangement uses TRBV2 and TRBJ2-3; the match to TRBD1 covers 9 bases. V dropped 6 bases and J dropped 0; count of bases not matched to a gene: 4. Germline V gives CDR1 SNHLY, CDR2 FYNNEI. The CDR3 extends over 15 amino acids. This CDR3 is CASSWDRASTDTQYF. In DNA, the CDR3 is TGTGCCAGCAGCTGGGACAGGGCTAGCACAGATACGCAGTATTTT.

The chain combines TRBV14 with TRBJ2-3; TRBD2 agrees at 9 bases. The CDR3 extends over 15 amino acids. Per the germline V gene, CDR1 is SGHDN and CDR2 is FVKESK. The junction had 5 bases not matched to a gene; V was cut back by 6 bases and J by 1 base. CDR3 sequence: CASRLGGGGTDTQYF. In DNA form, the CDR3 reads TGTGCCAGCAGGCTTGGCGGGGGGGGCACAGATACGCAGTATTTT.

The V and J genes are TRBV19 and TRBJ2-5; 10 bases fit TRBD2. The CDR3 extends over 15 amino acids. Germline V CDR1 and CDR2: LNHDA, SQIVND (reference sequence). Losses at the gene ends were 5 bases for V and 1 base for J; bases not matched to a gene: 4. CDR3 bases: TGTGCCAGTAGTGGAACTAGCGGGGCCCAAGAGACCCAGTACTTC. This encodes CASSGTSGAQETQYF.

The chain uses TRBV6-2 or TRBV6-3 and TRBJ2-5; 8 bases align to TRBD2. This CDR3 contains 15 residues. V gave up 0 bases and J gave up 10 bases; unmatched junction bases: 10. The germline V gene encodes CDR1 MNHEY and CDR2 SVGEGT. The CDR3 coding sequence is TGTGCCAGCAGTTACTCCCGGGGGGGCCCCAAGGGCCAGTACTTC. Amino acids: CASSYSRGGPKGQYF.

The gene calls are TRBV6-6 and TRBJ2-1, with TRBD1 matching 9 bases. The ends lost 7 bases at V and 7 bases at J; junction bases unmatched: 5. The CDR3 is 13 amino acids. Germline V gene lookup returns CDR1 MNHNY and CDR2 SVGAGI (reference sequence). The CDR3 bases are TGTGCCAGCACCAAGACAGGGGGAAATGAGCAGTTCTTC. Its translation is CASTKTGGNEQFF.

The chain couples TRBV28 to TRBJ2-7; D is possibly TRBD1 (6 bases). The germline V gene encodes CDR1 MDHEN and CDR2 SYDVKM. Trimming cost V 8 bases and J 3 bases, with 17 bases left between them. This CDR3 contains 14 residues. This CDR3 is CASCPSDSHYEQYF. The CDR3 region has the DNA TGTGCCAGCTGTCCCTCGGACAGCCACTACGAGCAGTACTTC.

The chain uses TRBV9 and TRBJ2-5; 9 bases line up with TRBD1. In germline, CDR1 is SGDLS, CDR2 YYNGEE. V shed 3 bases, J shed 5 bases, and the junction held 8 bases outside the gene matches. This CDR3 has 15 residues. CDR3 in amino acids: CASSAGTGMGETQYF. CDR3 nucleotide sequence: TGTGCCAGCAGCGCAGGGACAGGGATGGGGGAGACCCAGTACTTC.

The chain combines TRBV2 with TRBJ2-2, with D possibly TRBD2 on 5 matching bases. The germline V gene encodes CDR1 SNHLY and CDR2 FYNNEI. Trimming pared 4 bases from V and 0 bases from J, leaving 12 bases between. The CDR3 loop spans 16 amino acids. CDR3 region: CASSVEGPANTGELFF. CDR3 DNA sequence: TGTGCCAGCAGTGTCGAGGGCCCCGCGAACACCGGGGAGCTGTTTTTT.

This chain links TRBV6-5 with TRBJ1-6; the D gene is possibly TRBD1 (6 bases). Germline CDR1 reads MNHEY; CDR2 reads SVGAGI. Between the trimmed V and J ends, which lost 4 bases and 7 bases, there was a span of 11 bases. This CDR3 spans 14 amino acids. This CDR3 is CASSFTGPNSPLHF. For the CDR3, the DNA is TGTGCCAGCAGTTTTACAGGGCCAAATTCACCCCTCCACTTT.

The rearrangement links TRBV11-2 to TRBJ2-1; D call uncertain. V lost 7 bases, J lost 9 bases, and 16 bases lay in between. Germline loops: CDR1 SGHAT, CDR2 FQNNGV. This CDR3 has 13 residues. CDR3 protein: CASILTPMGEQFF. As DNA, the CDR3 is TGTGCCAGCATCTTGACACCAATGGGTGAGCAGTTCTTC.

This chain links TRBV30 with TRBJ1-1, with D perhaps matching TRBD1 (5 bases). CDR3 size: 10 residues. Germline values: CDR1 GTSNPN, CDR2 SVGIG (reference sequence). The V and J ends lost 5 bases and 8 bases respectively, with 9 bases between them. Here the CDR3 reads CAWRWTEAFF. Written as DNA, the CDR3 is TGTGCCTGGCGGTGGACAGAAGCTTTCTTT.

The sample holds a few counts of this clone. Other DNA sequences in the same sample also yield this CDR3. V is TRBV15 and J is TRBJ1-5, with a possible D match to TRBD1 (6 bases). CDR1 LNHNV and CDR2 YYDKDF come from the germline V gene (reference sequence). V was cut by 0 bases and J by 7 bases, with 13 bases left in between. The CDR3 totals 15 residues. The CDR3 region is CATSRDRTVQQPQHF. CDR3 DNA sequence: TGTGCCACCAGCAGAGATAGGACAGTACAACAGCCCCAGCATTTT.